What follows are 25 T cell receptor beta chains derived from one specimen sequenced in a study of shared clonotypes between healthy human individuals. It was CD45RO-negative cells, positively selected for CCR7, that made up naive CD8 cells, with terminally differentiated effector memory CD45RA+ cells excluded. Sequencing was performed with immunoSEQ multiplex PCR; in TCRdb, only in-frame clones are kept and a portion is missing. The profile shows around 2.1 million clones, 85% to 95% of them singletons. Sequences were obtained from naive CD8+ T cells from PBMCs. These receptors were obtained from a man between 18 and 35 years old in good health. Some clones in this sample may be carry-over from other donors' samples.

The chain couples TRBV28 to TRBJ1-1; 8 positions match TRBD1. Losses at the gene ends were 5 bases for V and 3 bases for J; bases not matched to a gene: 5. The germline CDR1 and CDR2 sequences are MDHEN and SYDVKM. The CDR3 contains 14 residues. CDR3: CASSPGGGHTEAFF. In nucleotides, the CDR3 is TGTGCCAGCAGTCCAGGGGGCGGTCACACTGAAGCTTTCTTT.

DNA of the CDR3: TGTGCCAGCAGGCAACAGGGGAGCAGCAATCAGCCCCAGCATTTT. Translated, it gives CASRQQGSSNQPQHF. The chain joins TRBV6-6 to TRBJ1-5, with TRBD1 matching over 7 bases. After removal of 6 bases from V and 1 base from J, the junction contained 6 bases not matched to a gene. Germline V CDR1 and CDR2: MNHNY, SVGAGI (reference sequence). CDR3 length: 15 residues.

The V and J genes are TRBV19 and TRBJ2-7; D perhaps matches TRBD2 (6 bases). Germline V lookup: CDR1 LNHDA, CDR2 SQIVND (reference sequence). Trimming stripped 1 base from V and 5 bases from J, with 15 bases between. CDR3 size: 15 residues. CDR3 residues: CASSIGGPRRDEQYF. As DNA, the CDR3 is TGTGCCAGTAGTATAGGTGGACCACGGAGGGACGAGCAGTACTTC. Supplemented by reference TRBV19 and TRBJ2-7, the full variable domain reads DGGITQSPKYLFRKEGQNVTLSCEQNLNHDAMYWYRQDPGQGLRLIYYSQIVNDFQKGDIAEGYSVSREKKESFPLTVTSAQKNPTAFYLCASSIGGPRRDEQYFGPGTRLTVT.

The chain links TRBV4-3 to TRBJ2-7; tentative D call: TRBD2 (5 bases). Germline V gene data show CDR1 as LGHNA and CDR2 as YSLEER. The CDR3 contains 15 residues. With 1 base removed from V and 6 bases from J, the gap between germline ends came to 16 bases. CDR3 amino acids: CASSQVLSPEGEQYF. The CDR3 nucleotides read TGCGCCAGCAGCCAAGTCTTGAGCCCCGAGGGCGAGCAGTACTTC.

This clone was recorded a few times. Other nucleotide sequences in the sample specify the same CDR3. V and J are TRBV27 and TRBJ1-5; 8 bases align to TRBD1. The V gene's germline CDR1 is MNHEY and CDR2 SMNVEV (reference sequence). This CDR3 region has 14 residues. The V gene end was trimmed by 3 bases and the J gene end by 2 bases; junction bases not matched to a gene: 0. CDR3 protein: CASSLDRGNQPQHF. CDR3 nucleotides: TGTGCCAGCAGTTTGGACAGGGGCAATCAGCCCCAGCATTTT.

CDR3 in amino acids: CASSEGREVVTQYF. The CDR3 DNA reads as TGTGCCAGCAGTGAAGGGCGGGAGGTCGTGACCCAGTACTTC. The chain links TRBV2 to TRBJ2-5, with 8 bases identical to TRBD2. The CDR3 covers 14 residues. Germline V gene data show CDR1 as SNHLY and CDR2 as FYNNEI. V lost 1 base and J lost 7; bases outside the gene matches: 5.

The V gene is TRBV4-2, the J gene TRBJ2-1; TRBD2 is a possible D gene (6 bases). CDR1 is LGHNA, CDR2 YNFKEQ, per germline. Trimming took off 2 bases at V and 3 bases at J, with 14 bases between the two ends. This CDR3 has 16 amino acids. In DNA, the CDR3 is TGTGCCAGCAGCCAAAGGGAGGAGGGACTCTACAATGAGCAGTTCTTC. As protein: CASSQREEGLYNEQFF.

J is TRBJ1-2 and V is TRBV19; TRBD1 agrees at 9 bases. CDR1 is LNHDA, CDR2 SQIVND, per germline (reference sequence). This CDR3 has 15 amino acids. The V segment lost 7 bases and the J segment 7 bases; nucleotides outside the gene matches: 13. Written as DNA, the CDR3 is TGTGCCAGTACCCCTTGGGACAGGGAAAAGTCTGGCTACACCTTC. Its translation: CASTPWDREKSGYTF.

The CDR3 here is CASSTTQGPNEQFF. The DNA for the CDR3 is TGTGCCAGCAGCACGACGCAGGGACCCAATGAGCAGTTCTTC. The chain links TRBV7-9 to TRBJ2-1, with D perhaps TRBD1 or TRBD2 (5 bases each). Germline V gives CDR1 SEHNR, CDR2 FQNEAQ (reference sequence). Trimming stripped 5 bases from V and 6 bases from J, with 14 bases between. This CDR3 comprises 14 residues.

The rearrangement joins TRBV9 to TRBJ2-7, with D tentatively TRBD1 or TRBD2 (6 bases each). This CDR3 is built from 14 residues. Trimming left V 4 bases short and J 5 bases short, with 16 bases between. CDR1 is SGDLS, CDR2 YYNGEE, per germline. CDR3 nucleotide sequence: TGTGCCAGCAGCCCGGGGGCAGGGTGGGACGAGCAGTACTTC. Translated: CASSPGAGWDEQYF.

The chain employs TRBV28 and TRBJ2-3, with D perhaps given as TRBD1 or TRBD2 (5 bases each). Trimming took off 7 bases at V and 1 base at J, with 15 bases between the two ends. The CDR3 length is 15 residues. Looked up from germline, CDR1 is MDHEN and CDR2 is SYDVKM. CDR3 nucleotide sequence: TGTGCCAGCACCCGGGACCGATCAGGCACAGATACGCAGTATTTT. Its translation: CASTRDRSGTDTQYF.

The V call is TRBV11-2, the J call TRBJ2-1; D is undetermined. The germline gives CDR1 SGHAT, CDR2 FQNNGV. Trimming cost V 8 bases and J 8 bases, with 4 bases left between them. The CDR3 is made up of 9 amino acids. The CDR3 protein is CASGYEQFF. The CDR3 DNA reads as TGTGCCAGCGGGTATGAGCAGTTCTTC. The entire variable domain, with the rest obtained from reference TRBV11-2 and TRBJ2-1, is as follows: EAGVAQSPRYKIIEKRQSVAFWCNPISGHATLYWYQQILGQGPKLLIQFQNNGVVDDSQLPKDRFSAERLKGVDSTLKIQPAKLEDSAVYLCASGYEQFFGPGTRLTVL.

The J gene is TRBJ2-7, the V gene TRBV5-1; a possible D gene is TRBD1 (6 bases). Trimming cost V 7 bases and J 5 bases, with 19 bases left between them. The CDR3 consists of 14 residues. Germline CDR1 is SGHRS and CDR2 is YFSETQ. The DNA of the CDR3 is TGCGCCAGCGGCTCACAGGGTGGCATCGACGAGCAGTACTTC. This sequence encodes CASGSQGGIDEQYF.

This clone was observed a handful of times. V is TRBV27 and J is TRBJ1-5, with D hard to call. The CDR3 loop spans 14 amino acids. V was cut by 2 bases and J by 3 bases, with 8 bases left in between. The germline V gene has CDR1 MNHEY and CDR2 SMNVEV (reference sequence). CDR3 protein: CASSLRSNNQPQHF. Here the CDR3 DNA reads TGTGCCAGCAGTTTACGGTCTAACAATCAGCCCCAGCATTTT.

The chain recombines TRBV6-4 with TRBJ1-1; D ambiguous. The CDR3 contains 13 residues. Trimming pared 3 bases from V and 1 base from J, leaving 6 bases between. Germline CDR1 reads MRHNA; CDR2 reads SNTAGT. CDR3 protein: CASSEGWNTEAFF. For the CDR3, the DNA is TGTGCCAGCAGTGAGGGCTGGAACACTGAAGCTTTCTTT.

V gene TRBV7-3 combines with J gene TRBJ1-1; weak D call: TRBD1 (5 bases). Germline CDR1 and CDR2: SGHTA and FQGTGA. This CDR3 is 14 amino acids long. The V end lost 5 bases, the J end lost 1 base, and 11 bases lay between the germline ends. CDR3 in amino acids: CASSPQAGNTEAFF. The CDR3 coding sequence is TGTGCCAGCAGCCCACAGGCGGGGAACACTGAAGCTTTCTTT.

The chain is built from TRBV7-8 and TRBJ2-1, with a tentative D call TRBD2 (5 bases). The CDR3 loop spans 14 amino acids. Germline V lookup: CDR1 SGHVS, CDR2 FQNEAQ. Trimming shortened V by 1 base and J by 6 bases, and 10 bases separated the two germline ends. The CDR3 here is CASSLVADSNEQFF. The CDR3 DNA sequence: TGTGCCAGCAGCTTAGTTGCGGACTCCAATGAGCAGTTCTTC. The full variable domain, completed using reference TRBV7-8 and TRBJ2-1, is GAGVSQSPRYKVAKRGQDVALRCDPISGHVSLFWYQQALGQGPEFLTYFQNEAQLDKSGLPSDRFFAERPEGSVSTLKIQRTQQEDSAVYLCASSLVADSNEQFFGPGTRLTVL.

On this clone: This specimen includes other DNA sequences encoding the same CDR3. V gene TRBV7-8 combines with J gene TRBJ2-5; D ambiguous. V was cut by 4 bases and J by 3 bases, with 3 bases left in between. The CDR3 is 11 residues long. The germline CDR1 and CDR2 sequences are SGHVS and FQNEAQ. CDR3 loop: CASSSKETQYF. Written as DNA, the CDR3 is TGTGCCAGCAGCTCGAAAGAGACCCAGTACTTC.

This clone was seen a single time. The V and J genes are TRBV7-8 and TRBJ2-1; the D gene is possibly TRBD2 (6 bases). Germline V gives CDR1 SGHVS, CDR2 FQNEAQ. With 4 bases removed from V and 6 bases from J, the gap between germline ends came to 19 bases. The CDR3 has 16 residues. The CDR3 spells CASSSGLATKSNEQFF. In nucleotides, the CDR3 is TGTGCCAGCAGCTCGGGACTTGCTACTAAGTCCAATGAGCAGTTCTTC.

Of note for this clone: Other DNA sequences within the sample encode an identical CDR3. V is TRBV5-4 and J is TRBJ2-7, with 7 nucleotides matching TRBD1. Germline CDR1 and CDR2: SGHNT and YYREEE (reference sequence). J lost 2 bases, V lost 1 base, and 3 bases had no gene match. The CDR3 sequence is 14 residues long. The CDR3 sequence is CASSLWDSPYEQYF. The CDR3 coding sequence is TGTGCCAGCAGCTTGTGGGACAGTCCCTACGAGCAGTACTTC. The full variable domain, completed using reference TRBV5-4 and TRBJ2-7, is ETGVTQSPTHLIKTRGQQVTLRCSSQSGHNTVSWYQQALGQGPQFIFQYYREEENGRGNFPPRFSGLQFPNYSSELNVNALELDDSALYLCASSLWDSPYEQYFGPGTRLTVT.

This clone was found a few times. The chain links TRBV4-1 to TRBJ1-2; the D gene is possibly TRBD1 (6 bases). The CDR3 length is 14 residues. The V end was cut by 2 bases, the J end by 12 bases, with 19 bases between. Germline-derived CDR1 and CDR2 are MGHRA and YSYEKL. CDR3: CASSQIGTLPAHTF. As DNA, the CDR3 is TGCGCCAGCAGCCAAATTGGGACACTGCCAGCACACACCTTC.

The chain's CDR3 is CASSLGLAGSLEEQFF. The CDR3, as DNA: TGTGCCAGCAGCTTGGGACTAGCGGGATCCCTTGAGGAGCAGTTCTTC. The V and J genes are TRBV5-6 and TRBJ2-1, with 11 positions matching TRBD2. The germline gives CDR1 SGHDT, CDR2 YYEEEE. The CDR3 runs 16 residues. V dropped 0 bases and J dropped 10; count of bases not matched to a gene: 9.

The V gene is TRBV29-1, the J gene TRBJ1-3; D is possibly TRBD1 (5 bases). The V and J ends lost 1 base and 2 bases respectively, with 15 bases between them. The length of the CDR3 is 16 residues. Germline lookup yields CDR1 SQVTM and CDR2 ANQGSEA. As DNA, the CDR3 is TGCAGCGTTGAAGGGTCAGAGGGGAGACCTGGAAACACCATATATTTT. Translated: CSVEGSEGRPGNTIYF.

This clone was seen once. This rearrangement joins TRBV28 to TRBJ1-1, with 8 bases fitting TRBD1. CDR1 is MDHEN and CDR2 is SYDVKM in the germline V gene. V dropped 8 bases and J dropped 6; count of bases not matched to a gene: 11. The CDR3 covers 14 residues. In DNA form, the CDR3 reads TGTGCCAGCCAACTCGGGACAGGTTCATCTGAAGCTTTCTTT. Translation gives CASQLGTGSSEAFF.

The chain employs TRBV6-1 and TRBJ1-2; D might be TRBD1 (6 bases). In germline, CDR1 is MNHNS, CDR2 SASEGT. The CDR3 runs 14 residues. With 6 bases removed from V and 8 bases from J, the gap between germline ends came to 19 bases. The CDR3 loop reads CASRITRTVLGYTF. The CDR3 DNA reads as TGTGCCAGCAGGATAACCCGGACAGTCCTGGGCTACACCTTC.